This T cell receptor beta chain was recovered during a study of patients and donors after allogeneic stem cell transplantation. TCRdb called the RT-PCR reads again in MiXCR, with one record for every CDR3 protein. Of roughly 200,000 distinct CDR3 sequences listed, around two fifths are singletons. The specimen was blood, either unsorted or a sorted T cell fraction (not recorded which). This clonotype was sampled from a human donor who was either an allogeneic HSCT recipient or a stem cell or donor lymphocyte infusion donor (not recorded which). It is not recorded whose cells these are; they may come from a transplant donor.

CDR3 residues: CASTTIAEQFF. CDR3 nucleotides: TGTGCCAGCACCACAATTGCTGAGCAGTTCTTC. The chain joins TRBV11-2 to TRBJ2-1; D is unclear. The V end lost 7 bases, the J end lost 9 bases, and 10 bases lay between the germline ends. The CDR3 is made up of 11 amino acids. CDR1 is SGHAT and CDR2 is FQNNGV in the germline V gene.